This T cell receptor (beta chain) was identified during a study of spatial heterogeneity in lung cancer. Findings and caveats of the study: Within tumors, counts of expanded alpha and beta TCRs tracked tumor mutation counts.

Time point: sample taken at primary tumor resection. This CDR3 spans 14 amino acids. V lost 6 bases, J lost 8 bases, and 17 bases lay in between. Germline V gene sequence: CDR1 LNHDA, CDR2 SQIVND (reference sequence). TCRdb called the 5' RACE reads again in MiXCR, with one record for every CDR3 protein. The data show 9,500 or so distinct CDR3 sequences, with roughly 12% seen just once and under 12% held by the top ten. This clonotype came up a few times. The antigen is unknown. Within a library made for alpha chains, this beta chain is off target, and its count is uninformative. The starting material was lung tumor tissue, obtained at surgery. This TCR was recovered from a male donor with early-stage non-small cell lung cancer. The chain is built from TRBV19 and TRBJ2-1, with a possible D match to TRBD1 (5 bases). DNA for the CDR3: TGTGCCAGTAGACGAAGGGGTAGGGGCTATGAGCAGTTCTTC. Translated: CASRRRGRGYEQFF.